The present TCR beta chain was sequenced within a study of control samples from healthy donors and cancer patients. Assay: immunoSEQ multiplex PCR; the TCRdb copy retains only in-frame clones and omits some. The sample contains roughly 80,000 clones, about 88% of which appear only once. V was clipped by 0 bases and J by 5 bases, with 10 bases between them. The germline V gene encodes CDR1 MNHEY and CDR2 SVGAGI. The CDR3 runs 14 residues. The chain recombines TRBV6-5 with TRBJ2-5; D not certain. This clonotype was obtained from a woman in her forties or fifties in good health. What was sequenced was blood. CDR3 coding DNA: TGTGCCAGCAGTTACTCGATTCCGGGTGAGACCCAGTACTTC. It yields the protein CASSYSIPGETQYF.